This T cell receptor (beta chain) was sequenced during a study of breast tumors, draining lymph nodes, adjacent tissues. Study findings and constraints: Tumor T cell lymph node origin was a supported hypothesis, not proven. Luminal-like breast cancer showed significantly higher tumor–nontumor repertoire similarity than basal-like.

This clonotype was seen many times. Its antigen remains unidentified. The ends lost 0 bases at V and 7 bases at J; junction bases unmatched: 8. Germline loops: CDR1 DFQATT, CDR2 SNEGSKA (reference sequence). The CDR3 covers 15 residues. Samples came from axillary lymph nodes draining the breast cancer. A single record per CDR3 protein comes from TCRdb applying MiXCR to the multiplex PCR reads. The data hold about 180,000 distinct CDR3 sequences, with about 33% observed a single time. The sequence derives from a female donor with breast cancer. Some clones in this sample may be carry-over from other donors' samples. Input material: axillary lymph node tissue. The chain joins TRBV20-1 to TRBJ2-1, with 8 bases fitting TRBD1. CDR3 DNA: TGCAGTGCTAGAGATTTGCGACAGGGGTGGAATGAGCAGTTCTTC. This gives the protein CSARDLRQGWNEQFF.